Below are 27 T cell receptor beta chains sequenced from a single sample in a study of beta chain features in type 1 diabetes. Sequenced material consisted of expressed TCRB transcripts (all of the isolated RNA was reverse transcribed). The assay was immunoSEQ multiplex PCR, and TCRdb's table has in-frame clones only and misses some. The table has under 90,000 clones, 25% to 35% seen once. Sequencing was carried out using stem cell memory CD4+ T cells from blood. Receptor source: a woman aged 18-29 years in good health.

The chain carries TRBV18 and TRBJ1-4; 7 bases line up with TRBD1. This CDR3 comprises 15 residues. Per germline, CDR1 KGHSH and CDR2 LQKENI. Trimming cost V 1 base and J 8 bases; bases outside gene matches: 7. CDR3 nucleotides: TGTGCCAGCTCACCACGCACAGGGGAAGGAGAAAAACTGTTTTTT. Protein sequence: CASSPRTGEGEKLFF. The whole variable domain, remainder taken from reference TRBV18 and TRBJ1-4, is NAGVMQNPRHLVRRRGQEARLRCSPMKGHSHVYWYRQLPEEGLKFMVYLQKENIIDESGMPKERFSAEFPKEGPSILRIQQVVRGDSAAYFCASSPRTGEGEKLFFGSGTQLSVL.

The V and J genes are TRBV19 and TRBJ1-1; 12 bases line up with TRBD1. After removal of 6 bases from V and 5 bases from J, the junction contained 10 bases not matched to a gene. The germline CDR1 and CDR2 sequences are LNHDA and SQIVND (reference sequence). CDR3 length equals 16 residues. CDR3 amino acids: CASRAYRDRGRTEAFF. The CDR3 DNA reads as TGTGCCAGTAGAGCCTATCGGGACAGGGGGCGAACTGAAGCTTTCTTT.

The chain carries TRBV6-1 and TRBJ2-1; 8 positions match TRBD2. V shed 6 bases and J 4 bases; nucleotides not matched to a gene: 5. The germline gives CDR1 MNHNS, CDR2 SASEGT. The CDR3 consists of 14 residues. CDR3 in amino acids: CASRTVAGYNEQFF. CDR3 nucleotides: TGTGCCAGCAGGACCGTAGCGGGGTACAATGAGCAGTTCTTC.

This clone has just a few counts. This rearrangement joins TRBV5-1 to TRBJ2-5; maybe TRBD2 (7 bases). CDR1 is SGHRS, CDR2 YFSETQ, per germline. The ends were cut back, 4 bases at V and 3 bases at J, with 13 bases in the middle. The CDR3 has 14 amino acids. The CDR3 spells CASSRGEGEETQYF. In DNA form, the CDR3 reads TGCGCCAGCAGCCGAGGGGAGGGGGAAGAGACCCAGTACTTC. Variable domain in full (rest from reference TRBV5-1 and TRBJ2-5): KAGVTQTPRYLIKTRGQQVTLSCSPISGHRSVSWYQQTPGQGLQFLFEYFSETQRNKGNFPGRFSGRQFSNSRSEMNVSTLELGDSALYLCASSRGEGEETQYFGPGTRLLVL.

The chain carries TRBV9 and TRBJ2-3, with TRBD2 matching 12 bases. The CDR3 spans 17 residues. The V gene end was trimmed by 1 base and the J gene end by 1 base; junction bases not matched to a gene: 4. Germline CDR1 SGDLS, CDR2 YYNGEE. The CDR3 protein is CASSVLAGGPGTDTQYF. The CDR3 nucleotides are TGTGCCAGCAGCGTACTAGCGGGGGGGCCCGGCACAGATACGCAGTATTTT.

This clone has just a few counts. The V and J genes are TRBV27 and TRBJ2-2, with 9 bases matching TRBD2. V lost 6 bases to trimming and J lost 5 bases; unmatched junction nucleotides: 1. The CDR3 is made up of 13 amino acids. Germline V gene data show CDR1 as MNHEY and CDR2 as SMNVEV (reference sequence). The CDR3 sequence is CASSLAGTGELFF. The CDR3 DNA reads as TGTGCCAGCAGCCTAGCGGGAACCGGGGAGCTGTTTTTT.

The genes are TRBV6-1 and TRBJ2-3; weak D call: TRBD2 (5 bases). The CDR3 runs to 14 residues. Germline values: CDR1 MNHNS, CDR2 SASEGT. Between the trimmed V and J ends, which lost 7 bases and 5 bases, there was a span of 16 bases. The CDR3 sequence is CASKGDPAVDTQYF. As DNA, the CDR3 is TGTGCCAGCAAGGGAGACCCCGCGGTAGATACGCAGTATTTT.

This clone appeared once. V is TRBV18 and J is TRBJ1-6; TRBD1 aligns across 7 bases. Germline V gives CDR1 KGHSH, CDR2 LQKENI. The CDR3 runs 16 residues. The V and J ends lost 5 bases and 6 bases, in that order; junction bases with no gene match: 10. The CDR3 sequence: CASSSSGGSSNSPLHF. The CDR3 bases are TGTGCCAGCTCATCGTCAGGGGGATCGAGTAATTCACCCCTCCACTTT.

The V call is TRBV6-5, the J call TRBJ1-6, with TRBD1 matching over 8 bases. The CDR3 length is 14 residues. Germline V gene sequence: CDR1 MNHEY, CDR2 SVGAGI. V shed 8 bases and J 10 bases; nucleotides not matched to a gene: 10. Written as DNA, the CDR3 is TGTGCCAGCCAAGGACAGGGCAGAGGGTCACCCCTCCACTTT. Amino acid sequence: CASQGQGRGSPLHF.

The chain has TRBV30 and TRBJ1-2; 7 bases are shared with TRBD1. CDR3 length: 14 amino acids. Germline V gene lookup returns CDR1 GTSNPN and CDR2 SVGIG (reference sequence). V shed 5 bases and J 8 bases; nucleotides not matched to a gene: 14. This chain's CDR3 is CAWEEGTALWGYTF. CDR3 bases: TGTGCCTGGGAGGAAGGGACAGCTTTATGGGGCTACACCTTC. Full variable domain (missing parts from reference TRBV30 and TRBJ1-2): SQTIHQWPATLVQPVGSPLSLECTVEGTSNPNLYWYRQAAGRGLQLLFYSVGIGQISSEVPQNLSASRPQDRQFILSSKKLLLSDSGFYLCAWEEGTALWGYTFGSGTRLTVV.

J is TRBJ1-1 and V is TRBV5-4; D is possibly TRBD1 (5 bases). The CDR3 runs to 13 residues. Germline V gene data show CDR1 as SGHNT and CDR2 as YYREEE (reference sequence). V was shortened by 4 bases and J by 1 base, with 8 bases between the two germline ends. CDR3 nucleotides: TGTGCCAGCAGCCGAGACAGGAACACTGAAGCTTTCTTT. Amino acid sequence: CASSRDRNTEAFF.

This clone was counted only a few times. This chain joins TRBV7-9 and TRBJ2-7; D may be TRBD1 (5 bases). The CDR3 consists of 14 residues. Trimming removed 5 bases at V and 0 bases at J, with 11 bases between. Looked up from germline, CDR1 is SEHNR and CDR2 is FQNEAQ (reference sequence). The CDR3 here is CASSPSQASYEQYF. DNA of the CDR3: TGTGCCAGCAGCCCCTCACAGGCCTCCTACGAGCAGTACTTC.

In DNA form, the CDR3 reads TGTGCCTGGACACAGACAGGTTCTAACTATGGCTACACCTTC. Its translation: CAWTQTGSNYGYTF. The V gene is TRBV30, the J gene TRBJ1-2, with a possible D match to TRBD1 (6 bases). This CDR3 comprises 14 residues. V lost 4 bases to trimming and J lost 0 bases, with 12 bases between them. Germline-derived CDR1 and CDR2 are GTSNPN and SVGIG (reference sequence).

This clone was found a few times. The CDR3 DNA sequence: TGTGCCAGCAGCGAACTAGCGTTCGAGCAGTACTTC. This translates into CASSELAFEQYF. J is TRBJ2-7 and V is TRBV7-9; 7 bases agree with TRBD2. This CDR3 has 12 residues. CDR1 SEHNR and CDR2 FQNEAQ come from the germline V gene (reference sequence). V lost 5 bases and J lost 6; bases outside the gene matches: 4.

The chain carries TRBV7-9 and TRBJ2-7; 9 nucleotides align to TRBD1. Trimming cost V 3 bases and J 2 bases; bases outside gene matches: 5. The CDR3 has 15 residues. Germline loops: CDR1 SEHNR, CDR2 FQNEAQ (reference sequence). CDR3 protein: CASSFGQGITYEQYF. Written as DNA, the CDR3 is TGTGCCAGCAGCTTCGGACAGGGGATTACCTACGAGCAGTACTTC.

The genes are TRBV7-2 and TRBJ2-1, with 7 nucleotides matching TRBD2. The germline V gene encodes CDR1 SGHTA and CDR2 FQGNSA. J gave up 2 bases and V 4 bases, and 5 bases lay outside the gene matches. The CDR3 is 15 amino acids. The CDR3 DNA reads TGTGCCAGCAGCTCCACTAGCGCCGCCTACAATGAGCAGTTCTTC. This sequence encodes CASSSTSAAYNEQFF.

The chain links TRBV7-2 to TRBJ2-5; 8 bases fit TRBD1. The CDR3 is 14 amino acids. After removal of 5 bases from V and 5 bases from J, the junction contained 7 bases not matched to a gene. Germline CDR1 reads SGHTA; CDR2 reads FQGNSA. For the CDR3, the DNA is TGTGCCAGCAGCCGTGACAGGGGAGGTGAGACCCAGTACTTC. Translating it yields CASSRDRGGETQYF.

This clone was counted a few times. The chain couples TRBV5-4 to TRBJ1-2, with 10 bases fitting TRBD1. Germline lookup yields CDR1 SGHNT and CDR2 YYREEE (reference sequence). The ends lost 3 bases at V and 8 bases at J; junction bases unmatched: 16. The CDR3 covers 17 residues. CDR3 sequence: CASSSGGSGQGRWGYTF. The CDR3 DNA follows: TGTGCCAGCAGCTCCGGTGGATCGGGACAGGGGCGATGGGGCTACACCTTC.

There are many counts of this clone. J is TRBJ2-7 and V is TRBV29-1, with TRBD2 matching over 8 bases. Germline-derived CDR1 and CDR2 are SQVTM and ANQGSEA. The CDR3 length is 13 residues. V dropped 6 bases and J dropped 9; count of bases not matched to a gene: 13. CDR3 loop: CSVALGLANLQYF. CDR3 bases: TGCAGCGTCGCTCTAGGACTAGCAAACTTGCAGTACTTC.

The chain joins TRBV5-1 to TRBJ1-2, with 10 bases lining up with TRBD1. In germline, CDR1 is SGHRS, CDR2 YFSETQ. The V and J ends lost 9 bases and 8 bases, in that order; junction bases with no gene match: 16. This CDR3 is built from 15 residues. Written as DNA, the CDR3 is TGCGCCACCTTTCCGGGACAGGGGCGAGTTGGCGGCTACACCTTC. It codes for CATFPGQGRVGGYTF.

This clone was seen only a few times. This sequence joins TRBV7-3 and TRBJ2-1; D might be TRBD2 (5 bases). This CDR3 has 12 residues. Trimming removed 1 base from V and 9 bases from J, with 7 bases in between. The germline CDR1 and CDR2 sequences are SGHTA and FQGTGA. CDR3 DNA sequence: TGTGCCAGCAGCTTAAGAGAGGGTGAGCAGTTCTTC. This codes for CASSLREGEQFF.

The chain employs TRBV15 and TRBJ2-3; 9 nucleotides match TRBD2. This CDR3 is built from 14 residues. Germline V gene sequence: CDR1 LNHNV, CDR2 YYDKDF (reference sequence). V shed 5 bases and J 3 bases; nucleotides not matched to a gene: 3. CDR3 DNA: TGTGCCACCAGCGCGGGGGGGACGACAGATACGCAGTATTTT. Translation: CATSAGGTTDTQYF.

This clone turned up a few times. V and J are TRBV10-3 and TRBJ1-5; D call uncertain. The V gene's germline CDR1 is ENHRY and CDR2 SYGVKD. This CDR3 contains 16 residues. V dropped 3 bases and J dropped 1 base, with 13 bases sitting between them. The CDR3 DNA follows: TGTGCCATCAGTGATCGGCAGGCGGGAAGCAATCAGCCCCAGCATTTT. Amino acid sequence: CAISDRQAGSNQPQHF.

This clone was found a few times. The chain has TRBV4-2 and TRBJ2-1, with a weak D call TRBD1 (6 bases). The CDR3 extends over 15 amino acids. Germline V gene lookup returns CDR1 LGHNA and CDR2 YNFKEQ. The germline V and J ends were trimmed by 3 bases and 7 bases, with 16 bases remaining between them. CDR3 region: CASSQRTEGWNEQFF. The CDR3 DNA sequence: TGTGCCAGCAGCCAGAGGACAGAAGGCTGGAATGAGCAGTTCTTC.

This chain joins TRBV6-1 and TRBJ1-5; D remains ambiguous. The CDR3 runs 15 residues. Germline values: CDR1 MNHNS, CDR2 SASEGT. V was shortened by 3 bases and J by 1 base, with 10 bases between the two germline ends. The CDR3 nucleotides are TGTGCCAGCAGTGATCGGGGAGCCAGCAATCAGCCCCAGCATTTT. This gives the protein CASSDRGASNQPQHF.

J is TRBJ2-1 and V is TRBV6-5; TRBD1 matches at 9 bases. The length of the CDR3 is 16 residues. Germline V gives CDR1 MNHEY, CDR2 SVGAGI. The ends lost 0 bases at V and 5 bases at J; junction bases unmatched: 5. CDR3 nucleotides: TGTGCCAGCAGTTACTCAGGGACAGGGAGGGACAATGAGCAGTTCTTC. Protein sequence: CASSYSGTGRDNEQFF.

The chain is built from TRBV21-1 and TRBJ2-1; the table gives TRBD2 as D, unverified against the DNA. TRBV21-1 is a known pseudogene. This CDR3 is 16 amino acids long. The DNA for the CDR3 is TGTGCCAGCAGCTCCAAGACTAGCGGGATTAACCATGAGCAGTTCTTC. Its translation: CASSSKTSGINHEQFF.